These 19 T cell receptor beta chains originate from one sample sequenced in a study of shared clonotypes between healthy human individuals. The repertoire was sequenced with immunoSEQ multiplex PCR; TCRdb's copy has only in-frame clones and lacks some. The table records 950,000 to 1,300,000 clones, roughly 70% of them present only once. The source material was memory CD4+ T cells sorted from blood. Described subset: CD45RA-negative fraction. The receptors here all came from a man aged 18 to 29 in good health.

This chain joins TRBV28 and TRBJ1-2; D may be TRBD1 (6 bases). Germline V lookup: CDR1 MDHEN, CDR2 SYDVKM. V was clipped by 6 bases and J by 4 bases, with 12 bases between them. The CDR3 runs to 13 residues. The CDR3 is CASSQGQPYGYTF. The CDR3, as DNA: TGTGCCAGCAGCCAAGGACAGCCCTATGGCTACACCTTC.

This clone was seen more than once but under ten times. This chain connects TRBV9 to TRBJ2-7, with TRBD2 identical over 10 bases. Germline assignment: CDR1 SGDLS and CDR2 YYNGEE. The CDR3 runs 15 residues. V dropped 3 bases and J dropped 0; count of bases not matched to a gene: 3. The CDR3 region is CASSEGLANSYEQYF. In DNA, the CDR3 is TGTGCCAGCAGCGAGGGACTAGCGAACTCCTACGAGCAGTACTTC.

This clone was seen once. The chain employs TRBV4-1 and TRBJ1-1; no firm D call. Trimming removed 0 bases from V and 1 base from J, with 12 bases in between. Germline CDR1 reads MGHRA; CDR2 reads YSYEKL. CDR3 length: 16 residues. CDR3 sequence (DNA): TGCGCCAGCAGCCAAGACCCGCCCGGGAGGAACACTGAAGCTTTCTTT. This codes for CASSQDPPGRNTEAFF.

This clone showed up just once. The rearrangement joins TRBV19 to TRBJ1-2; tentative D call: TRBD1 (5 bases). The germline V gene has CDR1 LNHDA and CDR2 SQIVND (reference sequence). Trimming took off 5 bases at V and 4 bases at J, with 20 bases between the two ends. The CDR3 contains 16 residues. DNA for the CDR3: TGTGCCAGTAGTCTAAACGGGGCCTTGGGGGGCTATGGCTACACCTTC. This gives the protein CASSLNGALGGYGYTF.

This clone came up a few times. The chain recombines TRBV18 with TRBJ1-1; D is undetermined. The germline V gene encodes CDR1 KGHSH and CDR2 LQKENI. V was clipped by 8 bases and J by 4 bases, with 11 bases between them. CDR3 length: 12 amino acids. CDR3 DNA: TGTGCCAGCCTGGGGATGGGCACTGAAGCTTTCTTT. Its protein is CASLGMGTEAFF.

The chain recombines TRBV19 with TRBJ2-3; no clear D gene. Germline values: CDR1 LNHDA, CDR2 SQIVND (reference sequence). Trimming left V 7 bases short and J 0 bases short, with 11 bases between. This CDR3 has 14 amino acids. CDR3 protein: CASKGNPSTDTQYF. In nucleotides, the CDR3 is TGTGCCAGTAAAGGGAACCCTAGCACAGATACGCAGTATTTT.

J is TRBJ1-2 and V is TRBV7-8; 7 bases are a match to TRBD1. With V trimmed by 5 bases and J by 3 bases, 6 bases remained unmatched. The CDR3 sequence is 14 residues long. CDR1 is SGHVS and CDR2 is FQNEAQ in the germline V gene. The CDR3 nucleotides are TGTGCCAGCAGCCCGGGGACAGCCGACTATGGCTACACCTTC. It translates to CASSPGTADYGYTF.

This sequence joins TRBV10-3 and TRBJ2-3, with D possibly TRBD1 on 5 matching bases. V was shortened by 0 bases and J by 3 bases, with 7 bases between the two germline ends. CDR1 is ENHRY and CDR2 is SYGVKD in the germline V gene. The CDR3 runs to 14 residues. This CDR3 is CAISESTATDTQYF. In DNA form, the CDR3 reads TGTGCCATCAGTGAGTCGACAGCGACAGATACGCAGTATTTT.

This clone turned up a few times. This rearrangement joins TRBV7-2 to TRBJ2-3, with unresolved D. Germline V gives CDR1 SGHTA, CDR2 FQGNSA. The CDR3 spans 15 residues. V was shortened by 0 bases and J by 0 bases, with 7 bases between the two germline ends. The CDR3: CASSLAPASTDTQYF. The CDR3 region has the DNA TGTGCCAGCAGCTTAGCTCCAGCGAGCACAGATACGCAGTATTTT.

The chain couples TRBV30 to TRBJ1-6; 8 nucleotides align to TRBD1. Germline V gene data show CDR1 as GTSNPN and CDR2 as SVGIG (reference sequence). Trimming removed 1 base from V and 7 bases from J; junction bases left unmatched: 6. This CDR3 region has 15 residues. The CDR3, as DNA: TGTGCCTGGAGTGCCAGGGGGCAATACAATTCACCCCTCCACTTT. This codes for CAWSARGQYNSPLHF.

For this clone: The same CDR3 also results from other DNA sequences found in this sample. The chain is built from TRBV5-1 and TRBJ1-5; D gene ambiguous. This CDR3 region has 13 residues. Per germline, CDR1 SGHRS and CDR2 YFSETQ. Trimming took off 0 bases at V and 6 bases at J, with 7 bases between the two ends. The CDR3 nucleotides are TGCGCCAGCAGCTTGGGGGGTAGTCAGCCCCAGCATTTT. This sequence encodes CASSLGGSQPQHF.

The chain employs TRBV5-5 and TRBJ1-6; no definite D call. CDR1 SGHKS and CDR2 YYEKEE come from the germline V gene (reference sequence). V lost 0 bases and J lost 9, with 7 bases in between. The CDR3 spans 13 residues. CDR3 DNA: TGTGCCAGCAGCTTGGAGTGGGCTTCACCCCTCCACTTT. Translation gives CASSLEWASPLHF.

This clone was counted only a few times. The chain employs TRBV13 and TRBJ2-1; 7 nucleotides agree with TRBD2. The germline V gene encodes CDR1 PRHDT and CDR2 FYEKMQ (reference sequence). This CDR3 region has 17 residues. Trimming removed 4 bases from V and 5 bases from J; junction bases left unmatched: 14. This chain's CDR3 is CASSSYGSSGFNNEQFF. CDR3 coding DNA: TGTGCCAGCAGCTCCTATGGATCTAGCGGATTTAACAATGAGCAGTTCTTC. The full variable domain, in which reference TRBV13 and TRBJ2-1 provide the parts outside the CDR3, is AAGVIQSPRHLIKEKRETATLKCYPIPRHDTVYWYQQGPGQDPQFLISFYEKMQSDKGSIPDRFSAQQFSDYHSELNMSSLELGDSALYFCASSSYGSSGFNNEQFFGPGTRLTVL.

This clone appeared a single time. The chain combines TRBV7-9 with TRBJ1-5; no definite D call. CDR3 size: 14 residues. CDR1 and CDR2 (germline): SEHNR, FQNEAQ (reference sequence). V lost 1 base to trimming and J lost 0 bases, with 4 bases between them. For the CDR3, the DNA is TGTGCCAGCAGCTTAGGACCTAGCAATCAGCCCCAGCATTTT. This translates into CASSLGPSNQPQHF.

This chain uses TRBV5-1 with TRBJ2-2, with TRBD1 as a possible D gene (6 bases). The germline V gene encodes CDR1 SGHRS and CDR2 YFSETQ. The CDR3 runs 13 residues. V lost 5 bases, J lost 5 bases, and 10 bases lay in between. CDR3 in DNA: TGCGCCAGCAGAACAGGGACAACCGGGGAGCTGTTTTTT. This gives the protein CASRTGTTGELFF. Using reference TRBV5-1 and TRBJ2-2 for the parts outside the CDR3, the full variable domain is KAGVTQTPRYLIKTRGQQVTLSCSPISGHRSVSWYQQTPGQGLQFLFEYFSETQRNKGNFPGRFSGRQFSNSRSEMNVSTLELGDSALYLCASRTGTTGELFFGEGSRLTVL.

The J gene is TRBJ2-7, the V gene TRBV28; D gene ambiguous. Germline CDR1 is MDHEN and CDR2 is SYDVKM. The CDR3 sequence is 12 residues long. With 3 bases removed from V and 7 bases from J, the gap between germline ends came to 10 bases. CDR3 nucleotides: TGTGCCAGCAGTTTCCCCCCAAAAGAGCAGTACTTC. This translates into CASSFPPKEQYF.

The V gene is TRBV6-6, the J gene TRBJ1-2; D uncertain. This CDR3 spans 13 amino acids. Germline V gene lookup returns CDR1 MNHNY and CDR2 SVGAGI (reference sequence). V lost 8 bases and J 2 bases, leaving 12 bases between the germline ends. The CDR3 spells CASRLQLNYGYTF. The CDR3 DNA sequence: TGTGCCAGCCGCCTACAGCTAAACTATGGCTACACCTTC.

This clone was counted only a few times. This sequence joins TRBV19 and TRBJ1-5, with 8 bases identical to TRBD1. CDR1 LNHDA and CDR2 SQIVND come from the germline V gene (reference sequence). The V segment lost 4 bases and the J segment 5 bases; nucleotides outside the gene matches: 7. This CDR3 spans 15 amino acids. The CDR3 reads CASSKDGTGHQPQHF. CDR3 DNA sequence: TGTGCCAGTAGTAAAGACGGGACAGGCCATCAGCCCCAGCATTTT.

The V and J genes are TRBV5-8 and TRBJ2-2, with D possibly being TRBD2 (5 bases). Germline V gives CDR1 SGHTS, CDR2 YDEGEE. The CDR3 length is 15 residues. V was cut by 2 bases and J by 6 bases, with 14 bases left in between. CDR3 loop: CASSFHFKEAGELFF. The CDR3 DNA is TGTGCCAGCAGCTTTCATTTCAAGGAGGCCGGGGAGCTGTTTTTT.